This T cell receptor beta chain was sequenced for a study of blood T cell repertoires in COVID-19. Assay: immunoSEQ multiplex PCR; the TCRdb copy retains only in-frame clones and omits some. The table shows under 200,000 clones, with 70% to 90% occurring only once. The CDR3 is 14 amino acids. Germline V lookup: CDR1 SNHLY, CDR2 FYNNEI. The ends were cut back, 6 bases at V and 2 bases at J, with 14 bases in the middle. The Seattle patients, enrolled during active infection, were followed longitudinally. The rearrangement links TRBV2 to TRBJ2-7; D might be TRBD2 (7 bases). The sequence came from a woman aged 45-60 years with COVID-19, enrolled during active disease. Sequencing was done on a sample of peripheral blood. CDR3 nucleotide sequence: TGTGCCAGCAGCAGGGGAGGGATAACCTACGAGCAGTACTTC. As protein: CASSRGGITYEQYF.